The following is a TCR beta chain sequence with its context. Its target is unknown. The sample comes from a study of T-cell memory formation after mild COVID-19. As for the study in general: Across donors, TCR clusters were largely donor specific.

Broader study findings: Contracting clones, day 15 to 85, had balanced CD4/CD8, and later expanders favored CD4+.

The CDR3 is made up of 15 amino acids. Trimming removed 1 base at V and 6 bases at J, with 12 bases between. The germline V gene encodes CDR1 KGHSH and CDR2 LQKENI. TCRdb recomputed calls from the 5' RACE reads with MiXCR, one row per CDR3 protein. The sample has fewer than 700,000 distinct CDR3 sequences; roughly 21% are singletons. This TCR was sampled from an adult woman who had mild COVID-19 (a few samples of this study predate the infection). Cell type and time point are not known. Sample: PBMCs or a T cell subset sorted from them (not recorded which). The chain joins TRBV18 to TRBJ1-4; D is unresolved. The CDR3 coding sequence is TGTGCCAGCTCACCACGGGCGGGATATTATGAAAAACTGTTTTTT. It is translated as CASSPRAGYYEKLFF.